This entry describes one T cell receptor (beta chain). This clonotype was picked up a small number of times. No antigen is known for it. The input lacks base qualities; no much larger clone sits a single base away. The data belong to a study of low-dose radiotherapy and immunotherapy resistance in tumors (dated 2022 in TCRdb). With regard to the full study: In Cohort 1, each fraction delivered 0.5 Gy every 2 weeks, and the prescribed total PTV dose was 6.5 Gy. The translational analysis covered eight patients: three from the first dose cohort and the first five from the second dose cohort. Trial participants were not randomized into treatment groups. Nivolumab and ipilimumab were both given intravenously, with nivolumab at a 240 mg flat dose every two weeks and ipilimumab at 1 mg/kg every six weeks. For Cohort 2, the dose was 1 Gy per fraction given every two weeks, adding up to 13 Gy in total across 26 weeks. Cyclophosphamide 200 mg/m2 was administered intravenously every two weeks, one day before each radiation and immunotherapy administration. Starting on cycle 1 day 1, patients took 300 mg of aspirin by mouth once daily for four cycles.

What this sample's time point label stands for: after trial treatment. Taken with the paper, the label for treatment or condition translates to: LDRT plus nivolumab, ipilimumab, low-dose cyclophosphamide and aspirin (RACIN trial). Donors were enrolled in RACIN, a single-arm phase I dose-escalation trial combining nivolumab, ipilimumab, aspirin, low-dose cyclophosphamide and low-dose radiotherapy. Patients with advanced, TIL-negative solid tumors were considered eligible. Via the germline V gene, CDR1 is SGHTA and CDR2 FQGTGA. Trimming takes 6 bases from V and 3 bases from J, and the germline ends sit 11 bases apart. The CDR3 measures 14 amino acids from cysteine to phenylalanine. The CDR3 DNA has 42 bases and is translated from base 1. Sequencing took place on an Illumina HiSeq 2500. First-strand cDNA was synthesized using Superscript III and a set of TRAV- and TRBV-specific primers, so that both TCRalpha and TCRbeta chains were covered. TCRs were amplified with Phusion for approximately 21 PCR cycles, with a constant-region primer paired with the adapter attached to the V primers. The MessageAmp II aRNA Amplification Kit was used to amplify the isolated mRNA, with in vitro transcription run for 16 hours at 37 degrees C. The Dynabeads mRNA DIRECT Purification Kit was used to isolate the mRNA for TCR sequencing. Indexed Illumina adapters were added in a second Phusion PCR of approximately 25 cycles, after which AMPure XP beads were used to purify the products. Turning to the authors' computational methods: Using custom Perl scripts, TCR sequences that encoded the same protein were pooled, out-of-frame sequences were dropped, and the abundance of each clonotype was calculated. Any TCR sequence supported by only a single read was excluded from analysis. Repertoire metrics included Shannon entropy, Gini index, clonality, richness, and frequency of TCRs shared between repertoires. TCRdb reworked the public reads: Q25 trimming with fastp, MiXCR clone assembly, productive beta chains retained. Entries that share a CDR3 protein sequence are merged under the most common genes and DNA. These V and J calls are TCRdb output, not the study's own analysis. For this sample there are approximately 100,000 distinct CDR3 sequences; around 20% appear just once. The ten largest clonotypes hold over 3.5% of the sample.

The sample consisted of PBMCs, taken after low-dose radiotherapy plus immunotherapy. The clonotype was recovered from a male donor with prostate cancer. The rearranged chain carries TRBV7-3 and TRBJ2-2; the D gene could be either TRBD1 or TRBD2, each agreeing at 5 bases. The bases are TGTGCCAGCAGTCTCCAGGGAGACACCGGGGAGCTGTTTTTT. Its translation is CASSLQGDTGELFF.